Shown below are 20 T cell receptor beta chains from a single sample sequenced in a study of shared clonotypes between healthy human individuals. Sequenced by immunoSEQ multiplex PCR; TCRdb stores in-frame clones only, minus some. The repertoire includes about 1 million clones, about four fifths of them detected once, and approximately 0.5% sits in the top ten. The specimen sequenced was memory CD4+ T cells from PBMCs. Documented subset: CD45RA-negative fraction. The receptors were gathered from a man younger than 35 in good health. Some clones in this sample may be carry-over from other donors' samples.

The rearrangement uses TRBV5-4 and TRBJ2-1; D is possibly TRBD2 (6 bases). V shed 3 bases and J shed 5 bases, with 12 bases lying between them. Germline CDR1 is SGHNT and CDR2 is YYREEE (reference sequence). CDR3 size: 14 residues. This CDR3 reads CASSSPRGDNEQFF. CDR3 coding DNA: TGTGCCAGCAGCTCGCCGCGGGGCGACAATGAGCAGTTCTTC.

The chain recombines TRBV5-8 with TRBJ2-7; D is uncertain. Trimming removed 0 bases at V and 6 bases at J, with 16 bases between. The length of the CDR3 is 15 residues. Germline-derived CDR1 and CDR2 are SGHTS and YDEGEE. The CDR3 reads CASSLVRALGFEQYF. DNA for the CDR3: TGTGCCAGCAGCTTGGTAAGGGCCTTGGGTTTCGAGCAGTACTTC.

The chain has TRBV6-7 and TRBJ2-4; D unresolved. TRBV6-7 is an ORF; its function is uncertain. V was trimmed by 1 base and J by 0 bases, leaving 19 bases between them. The CDR3 has 19 residues. CDR3: CASSYCSRSGFRAKNIQYF. DNA of the CDR3: TGTGCCAGCAGTTACTGTTCTCGGAGTGGGTTTCGAGCCAAAAACATTCAGTACTTC.

This clone was detected a few times. The rearrangement uses TRBV28 and TRBJ2-5; D is ambiguous. Germline V lookup: CDR1 MDHEN, CDR2 SYDVKM. Trimming removed 8 bases at V and 6 bases at J, with 22 bases between. The CDR3 loop spans 15 amino acids. As DNA, the CDR3 is TGTGCCAGCCCCGGAGTAGCCCCCTTCCCCCAGACCCAGTACTTC. Translating it yields CASPGVAPFPQTQYF.

This clone has just a few counts. The gene calls are TRBV19 and TRBJ1-2, with TRBD1 matching 8 bases. V shed 5 bases and J 8 bases; nucleotides not matched to a gene: 10. The CDR3 has 14 residues. Germline CDR1 reads LNHDA; CDR2 reads SQIVND (reference sequence). The CDR3 here is CASSFLTGVYGYTF. In DNA, the CDR3 is TGTGCCAGTAGTTTTCTGACAGGGGTTTACGGCTACACCTTC.

J is TRBJ2-1 and V is TRBV5-1; 7 bases agree with TRBD2. This CDR3 has 16 amino acids. CDR1 SGHRS and CDR2 YFSETQ come from the germline V gene. V gave up 0 bases and J gave up 9 bases; unmatched junction bases: 12. CDR3 sequence (DNA): TGCGCCAGCAGCTTGGAGCCAGCGGGATCCCCTCCTGAGCAGTTCTTC. This codes for CASSLEPAGSPPEQFF. Supplemented by reference TRBV5-1 and TRBJ2-1, the full variable domain reads KAGVTQTPRYLIKTRGQQVTLSCSPISGHRSVSWYQQTPGQGLQFLFEYFSETQRNKGNFPGRFSGRQFSNSRSEMNVSTLELGDSALYLCASSLEPAGSPPEQFFGPGTRLTVL.

This clone was seen a single time. The chain carries TRBV7-3 and TRBJ1-4; 8 bases line up with TRBD1. In germline, CDR1 is SGHTA, CDR2 FQGTGA. The CDR3 is 16 residues long. The V gene end was trimmed by 6 bases and the J gene end by 2 bases; junction bases not matched to a gene: 8. CDR3 sequence: CASSPRTGRTNEKLFF. In DNA, the CDR3 is TGTGCCAGCAGTCCAAGGACAGGGCGGACTAATGAAAAACTGTTTTTT.

Details on this clone: This likely stems from a read error, as it lies one base from a far larger clone. J is TRBJ2-7 and V is TRBV5-1, with a possible D match to TRBD1 (6 bases). The length of the CDR3 is 12 residues. Germline V gene sequence: CDR1 SGHRS, CDR2 YFSETQ. The CDR3: CTTKLEGDEQYF. DNA of the CDR3: TGCACCACCAAGCTTGAGGGGGACGAGCAGTACTTC.

This clone came up many times. The CDR3 DNA is TGCGCCAGCAGCCCCGACAGGGCCCCAATTTCAGCTTTCTTT. This encodes CASSPDRAPISAFF. The rearrangement uses TRBV5-1 and TRBJ1-1; 7 positions agree with TRBD1. CDR3 length equals 14 residues. Germline V lookup: CDR1 SGHRS, CDR2 YFSETQ. With V trimmed by 4 bases and J by 10 bases, 13 bases remained unmatched.

The V gene is TRBV28, the J gene TRBJ1-2; D may be TRBD1 (5 bases). The V end was cut by 2 bases, the J end by 4 bases, with 8 bases between. The CDR3 covers 13 residues. Germline values: CDR1 MDHEN, CDR2 SYDVKM. CDR3 nucleotide sequence: TGTGCCAGCAGTTTAGACAGCGTCTATGGCTACACCTTC. Its translation is CASSLDSVYGYTF.

This clone was detected a few times. The chain combines TRBV4-2 with TRBJ1-5, with D perhaps TRBD1 (5 bases). The CDR3 sequence is 15 residues long. Trimming took 4 bases from V and 4 from J, leaving 14 bases between them. Germline CDR1 and CDR2: LGHNA and YNFKEQ. The CDR3 region has the DNA TGTGCCAGCAGCCTCTCGGGGCAGCTAAATCAGCCCCAGCATTTT. It is translated as CASSLSGQLNQPQHF.

This clone was seen a few times. This chain connects TRBV11-2 to TRBJ2-5, with TRBD2 identical over 9 bases. The DNA end lines up better with TRBJ2-7; the J call may be wrong. CDR1 and CDR2 (germline): SGHAT, FQNNGV. The CDR3 is 13 residues long. This CDR3 is CASSQGLAREQYF. The CDR3 DNA follows: TGTGCCAGCAGCCAAGGACTAGCGCGCGAGCAGTACTTC.

The V gene is TRBV21-1, the J gene TRBJ2-3. TRBV21-1 is annotated as a pseudogene. The CDR3 spans 18 residues. The CDR3 protein is CASSGQDTSVSSTDTQYF. The CDR3 region has the DNA TGTGCCAGCAGCGGACAGGATACTAGCGTTTCTAGCACAGATACGCAGTATTTT.

J is TRBJ2-4 and V is TRBV25-1; D uncertain. V lost 4 bases and J lost 6, with 7 bases in between. Germline V gene sequence: CDR1 MGHDK, CDR2 SYGVNS. This CDR3 is 12 amino acids long. CDR3 residues: CASSGPGNIQYF. CDR3 DNA: TGTGCCAGCAGTGGTCCAGGAAACATTCAGTACTTC.

The chain carries TRBV28 and TRBJ2-7, with D possibly matching TRBD1 (7 bases). In germline, CDR1 is MDHEN, CDR2 SYDVKM. V was pared by 10 bases and J by 6 bases, with 22 bases between. The CDR3 is made up of 14 amino acids. The CDR3 sequence: CATEGRNRGGEQYF. The CDR3, as DNA: TGTGCCACCGAAGGGAGGAACAGGGGAGGCGAGCAGTACTTC.

J is TRBJ2-6 and V is TRBV28; D gene unclear. Per germline, CDR1 MDHEN and CDR2 SYDVKM. This CDR3 is built from 14 residues. The V and J ends lost 7 bases and 4 bases respectively, with 11 bases between them. CDR3 sequence: CASNPPDGANVLTF. Here the CDR3 DNA reads TGTGCCAGCAACCCCCCCGACGGGGCCAACGTCCTGACTTTC.

The chain employs TRBV9 and TRBJ1-2; 9 bases fit TRBD1. Germline V gene sequence: CDR1 SGDLS, CDR2 YYNGEE. V lost 4 bases, J lost 4 bases, and 8 bases stayed unmatched. This CDR3 comprises 15 residues. CDR3 amino acids: CASSPRQGGVYGYTF. The CDR3 DNA is TGTGCCAGCAGCCCCCGACAGGGGGGCGTCTATGGCTACACCTTC.

This clone has more than one count but fewer than ten. The chain uses TRBV27 and TRBJ2-1; possibly TRBD2 for D (7 bases). CDR1 is MNHEY and CDR2 is SMNVEV in the germline V gene (reference sequence). V gave up 3 bases and J gave up 8 bases, with 23 bases separating them. CDR3 length equals 17 residues. The CDR3 DNA is TGTGCCAGCAGTTTTGTCGGGAGGACTAGGGGGGGAGATGAGCAGTTCTTC. This sequence encodes CASSFVGRTRGGDEQFF.

The rearrangement uses TRBV5-4 and TRBJ2-5; TRBD2 aligns across 8 bases. This CDR3 is 13 amino acids long. Trimming took 7 bases from V and 4 from J; bases not matched to a gene: 6. Germline V gene sequence: CDR1 SGHNT, CDR2 YYREEE (reference sequence). The DNA of the CDR3 is TGTGCCAGCTGTCGCCGGGAGGGAGAGACCCAGTACTTC. Its protein product is CASCRREGETQYF. Combining the CDR3 with reference TRBV5-4 and TRBJ2-5 gives the whole variable domain ETGVTQSPTHLIKTRGQQVTLRCSSQSGHNTVSWYQQALGQGPQFIFQYYREEENGRGNFPPRFSGLQFPNYSSELNVNALELDDSALYLCASCRREGETQYFGPGTRLLVL.

The table lists this clone with a count of one. The J gene is TRBJ2-7, the V gene TRBV6-6; 9 bases match TRBD2. The CDR3 contains 16 residues. In germline, CDR1 is MNHNY, CDR2 SVGAGI (reference sequence). The V gene end was trimmed by 7 bases and the J gene end by 1 base; junction bases not matched to a gene: 11. In DNA form, the CDR3 reads TGTGCCAGCACCGACCCGGGACTAGCTCTTTCCTACGAGCAGTACTTC. Translating it yields CASTDPGLALSYEQYF.